Presented here are 21 T cell receptor beta chains from one specimen sequenced in a study of blood T cell repertoires in COVID-19. TCRdb keeps only in-frame clones here, not all; method: immunoSEQ multiplex PCR. The table lists roughly 59,000 clones, about 81% of them singletons, with 15% to 19% in the top ten. Source material: peripheral blood. These receptors all stem from a man at least 80 years old with acute or convalescent COVID-19.

The rearrangement joins TRBV4-2 to TRBJ2-2; 7 bases match TRBD2. This CDR3 is built from 17 residues. Trimming cost V 0 bases and J 2 bases; bases outside gene matches: 6. Germline V gene lookup returns CDR1 LGHNA and CDR2 YNFKEQ. CDR3 loop: CASSQEGSSGNTGELFF. CDR3 nucleotides: TGTGCCAGCAGCCAAGAAGGGTCTAGCGGCAACACCGGGGAGCTGTTTTTT.

This clone occurred a few times. The rearrangement links TRBV19 to TRBJ2-7, with 9 bases that match TRBD1. V lost 3 bases to trimming and J lost 4 bases; unmatched junction nucleotides: 4. Germline loops: CDR1 LNHDA, CDR2 SQIVND (reference sequence). The CDR3 has 14 amino acids. CDR3 protein: CASSITGGGYEQYF. DNA for the CDR3: TGTGCCAGTAGTATTACAGGGGGCGGTTACGAGCAGTACTTC.

This clone was observed a few times. This chain connects TRBV2 to TRBJ1-2; TRBD1 agrees at 7 bases. The CDR3 is 13 amino acids. The trim removed 4 bases at V and 4 bases at J, leaving 3 bases unmatched. Per the germline V gene, CDR1 is SNHLY and CDR2 is FYNNEI. CDR3 sequence reads: CASSGGQVYGYTF. The CDR3 DNA reads TGTGCCAGCAGTGGAGGACAGGTCTATGGCTACACCTTC.

V and J are TRBV24-1 and TRBJ2-3; TRBD2 is a possible D gene (6 bases). With 9 bases removed from V and 0 bases from J, the gap between germline ends came to 9 bases. Germline loops: CDR1 KGHDR, CDR2 SFDVKD. The CDR3 sequence is 13 residues long. As DNA, the CDR3 is TGTGCCACCGGGGAGGTTAGCACAGATACGCAGTATTTT. Encoded protein: CATGEVSTDTQYF.

The gene calls are TRBV18 and TRBJ2-3; D unclear. V was shortened by 6 bases and J by 1 base, with 5 bases between the two germline ends. The CDR3 spans 12 residues. Germline lookup yields CDR1 KGHSH and CDR2 LQKENI. CDR3 sequence: CASSRGTDTQYF. CDR3 nucleotide sequence: TGTGCCAGCTCCCGGGGCACAGATACGCAGTATTTT.

The chain joins TRBV4-2 to TRBJ2-2; 8 bases are shared with TRBD1. This CDR3 comprises 15 residues. The J segment lost 6 bases and the V segment lost 0 bases, leaving 3 bases of the junction unmatched. Germline CDR1 is LGHNA and CDR2 is YNFKEQ. CDR3 bases: TGTGCCAGCAGCCAAGAACAGGGGGATGCCGGGGAGCTGTTTTTT. Protein product: CASSQEQGDAGELFF.

This chain uses TRBV24-1 with TRBJ2-7, with TRBD2 matching over 7 bases. The CDR3 is 12 residues long. CDR1 is KGHDR and CDR2 is SFDVKD in the germline V gene. The J segment lost 3 bases and the V segment lost 5 bases, leaving 0 bases of the junction unmatched. The CDR3: CATSASGYEQYF. The CDR3, as DNA: TGTGCCACCAGTGCTAGCGGCTACGAGCAGTACTTC.

The gene calls are TRBV28 and TRBJ2-1, with 7 bases fitting TRBD2. Per germline, CDR1 MDHEN and CDR2 SYDVKM. The trim removed 6 bases at V and 9 bases at J, leaving 11 bases unmatched. The CDR3 consists of 14 residues. The CDR3 sequence is CASRELAKRGEQFF. CDR3 DNA: TGTGCCAGCAGAGAGCTGGCGAAGCGGGGTGAGCAGTTCTTC.

This chain joins TRBV3-1 (or the pseudogene TRBV3-2) and TRBJ2-2; D unclear. Germline V CDR1 and CDR2: LGHDT, YNNKEL (reference sequence). Trimming left V 1 base short and J 6 bases short, with 9 bases between. This CDR3 has 14 residues. CDR3 sequence: CASSQVTVPGELFF. Written as DNA, the CDR3 is TGTGCCAGCAGCCAAGTAACTGTGCCCGGGGAGCTGTTTTTT.

The rearrangement links TRBV11-3 to TRBJ2-1; unclear D gene. The CDR3 sequence is 14 residues long. Looked up from germline, CDR1 is SGHNT and CDR2 is YENEEA. V gave up 5 bases and J gave up 8 bases, with 16 bases separating them. CDR3 DNA sequence: TGTGCCAGCAGCCCCTCCCGGTCGGCGGATGAGCAGTTCTTC. Its protein product is CASSPSRSADEQFF. The full variable domain, in which reference TRBV11-3 and TRBJ2-1 provide the parts outside the CDR3, is EAGVVQSPRYKIIEKKQPVAFWCNPISGHNTLYWYLQNLGQGPELLIRYENEEAVDDSQLPKDRFSAERLKGVDSTLKIQPAELGDSAVYLCASSPSRSADEQFFGPGTRLTVL.

This clone has just a few counts. V is TRBV2 and J is TRBJ1-4, with D hard to call. Per the germline V gene, CDR1 is SNHLY and CDR2 is FYNNEI. The CDR3 is 11 residues long. V was trimmed by 5 bases and J by 6 bases, leaving 4 bases between them. The CDR3 loop reads CASSTDEKLFF. As DNA, the CDR3 is TGTGCCAGCAGTACGGATGAAAAACTGTTTTTT.

This chain connects TRBV30 to TRBJ1-6; D remains unclear. The V end lost 0 bases, the J end lost 6 bases, and 9 bases lay between the germline ends. The CDR3 is made up of 14 amino acids. From germline, CDR1 is GTSNPN and CDR2 SVGIG (reference sequence). CDR3 nucleotides: TGTGCCTGGAGTGTGGGCCCTTTTAATTCACCCCTCCACTTT. The encoded protein is CAWSVGPFNSPLHF.

The table lists this clone with a few counts. The CDR3: CASSVLGTGELFF. Here the CDR3 DNA reads TGTGCCAGCTCGGTACTAGGCACCGGGGAGCTGTTTTTT. The chain couples TRBV2 to TRBJ2-2; D may be TRBD2 (5 bases). The CDR3 loop spans 13 amino acids. The V gene lost 8 bases and the J gene lost 4 bases, with 11 bases spanning the gap. Germline V gene sequence: CDR1 SNHLY, CDR2 FYNNEI.

The gene calls are TRBV24-1 and TRBJ2-1, with D possibly being TRBD2 (5 bases). CDR1 KGHDR and CDR2 SFDVKD come from the germline V gene. CDR3 length: 15 residues. Trimming stripped 0 bases from V and 7 bases from J, with 12 bases between. The CDR3 DNA follows: TGTGCCACCAGTGATTTGGGTGGTAGGGAGAATGAGCAGTTCTTC. Translated: CATSDLGGRENEQFF.

The V and J genes are TRBV7-9 and TRBJ2-1, with 11 bases fitting TRBD2. This CDR3 spans 17 amino acids. Germline CDR1 SEHNR, CDR2 FQNEAQ (reference sequence). J was trimmed by 3 bases and V by 5 bases; bases with no gene match: 9. CDR3 nucleotides: TGTGCCAGCAGCGGAAGATGGACTAGCGGGCTCTACAATGAGCAGTTCTTC. Encoded protein: CASSGRWTSGLYNEQFF. The complete variable domain, with remaining parts taken from reference TRBV7-9 and TRBJ2-1, reads DTGVSQNPRHKITKRGQNVTFRCDPISEHNRLYWYRQTLGQGPEFLTYFQNEAQLEKSRLLSDRFSAERPKGSFSTLEIQRTEQGDSAMYLCASSGRWTSGLYNEQFFGPGTRLTVL.

The genes are TRBV5-1 and TRBJ2-7; the D is unclear. Between the trimmed V and J ends, which lost 2 bases and 3 bases, there was a span of 6 bases. The CDR3 is made up of 12 amino acids. The germline gives CDR1 SGHRS, CDR2 YFSETQ. CDR3 in amino acids: CASSLTVYEQYF. The CDR3 bases are TGCGCCAGCAGCTTAACGGTCTACGAGCAGTACTTC.

V usage is TRBV7-2 and J usage is TRBJ2-5, with 7 bases identical to TRBD1. The CDR3 spans 13 residues. The germline gives CDR1 SGHTA, CDR2 FQGNSA. V dropped 6 bases and J dropped 2; count of bases not matched to a gene: 3. DNA of the CDR3: TGTGCCAGCAGGGCAGGGGGACAAGAGACCCAGTACTTC. It yields the protein CASRAGGQETQYF.

The gene calls are TRBV2 and TRBJ1-2; the D is unclear. The CDR3 totals 15 residues. The germline CDR1 and CDR2 sequences are SNHLY and FYNNEI. Trimming stripped 6 bases from V and 8 bases from J, with 22 bases between. The CDR3 DNA reads TGTGCCAGCAGCGGGCTAGGACTGGTGGCCGGGGGCTACACCTTC. Translation: CASSGLGLVAGGYTF.

The chain has TRBV9 and TRBJ2-7, with 9 bases lining up with TRBD1. This CDR3 region has 15 residues. The V segment lost 0 bases and the J segment 1 base; nucleotides outside the gene matches: 2. Germline V gene data show CDR1 as SGDLS and CDR2 as YYNGEE. The CDR3 nucleotides are TGTGCCAGCAGCGTAGGACAGGGGGTGTCCTACGAGCAGTACTTC. The encoded protein is CASSVGQGVSYEQYF.

This clone occurred a few times. The chain uses TRBV12-3 or TRBV12-4 and TRBJ1-1, with D maybe TRBD1 (6 bases). This CDR3 has 11 amino acids. V lost 6 bases and J 11 bases, leaving 13 bases between the germline ends. DNA of the CDR3: TGTGCCAGCAGCCCTGACAGGTCGGCTTTCTTT. Translation: CASSPDRSAFF.

The V and J genes are TRBV27 and TRBJ2-7; 8 bases are shared with TRBD1. V lost 4 bases to trimming and J lost 6 bases; unmatched junction nucleotides: 11. CDR3 size: 15 residues. The germline V gene has CDR1 MNHEY and CDR2 SMNVEV (reference sequence). CDR3 coding DNA: TGTGCCAGCAGTTCCTTCCAGGGGGCTTCCAGCGAGCAGTACTTC. Its translation is CASSSFQGASSEQYF.